The 13 T cell receptor beta chains reported below all come from one sample, sequenced in a study of blood T cell repertoires in COVID-19. TCRdb's table, derived via immunoSEQ multiplex PCR, lists solely in-frame clones and lacks some. The table has about 220,000 clones, 75% to 85% seen once. Input material: peripheral blood. Receptors originate from a human donor in a cohort sampled during active COVID-19.

The rearrangement links TRBV5-1 to TRBJ2-7; 9 nucleotides agree with TRBD1. There are 17 residues in the CDR3. Germline-derived CDR1 and CDR2 are SGHRS and YFSETQ. V lost 3 bases, J lost 5 bases, and 15 bases stayed unmatched. The CDR3 DNA reads as TGCGCCAGCAGCTCCGCAACACGGACAGGGGTAGCCCACGAGCAGTACTTC. Amino acid sequence: CASSSATRTGVAHEQYF.

The rearrangement uses TRBV6-5 and TRBJ2-1, with TRBD2 matching 13 bases. With V trimmed by 7 bases and J by 9 bases, 6 bases remained unmatched. The CDR3 totals 14 residues. In germline, CDR1 is MNHEY, CDR2 SVGAGI. In DNA, the CDR3 is TGTGCCAGCACCGGAGGACTAGCGGGAGTTGAGCAGTTCTTC. Amino acids: CASTGGLAGVEQFF.

This chain uses TRBV3-1 (or the pseudogene TRBV3-2) with TRBJ2-7; 8 bases align to TRBD2. Trimming removed 3 bases from V and 1 base from J; junction bases left unmatched: 2. Germline V CDR1 and CDR2: LGHDT, YNNKEL (reference sequence). CDR3 length: 14 residues. The DNA for the CDR3 is TGTGCCAGCAGCCAGACTAGCGTGTCCTACGAGCAGTACTTC. It translates to CASSQTSVSYEQYF.

This clone was observed a handful of times. The chain has TRBV7-2 and TRBJ2-5; no clear D. The V and J ends lost 4 bases and 2 bases respectively, with 14 bases between them. Germline V gives CDR1 SGHTA, CDR2 FQGNSA. CDR3 size: 15 residues. The CDR3 loop is CASSSWADGQETQYF. In DNA form, the CDR3 reads TGTGCCAGCAGCTCCTGGGCTGACGGACAAGAGACCCAGTACTTC.

V gene TRBV7-2 combines with J gene TRBJ1-5; D unresolved. Germline V gene lookup returns CDR1 SGHTA and CDR2 FQGNSA. Trimming left V 6 bases short and J 6 bases short, with 15 bases between. The CDR3 totals 14 residues. The CDR3 region is CASSLTGFSQPQHF. Here the CDR3 DNA reads TGTGCCAGCAGTTTGACCGGGTTCAGTCAGCCCCAGCATTTT.

This clone was seen just once. The chain combines TRBV15 with TRBJ1-4; no reliable D call. The germline CDR1 and CDR2 sequences are LNHNV and YYDKDF (reference sequence). The length of the CDR3 is 13 residues. V lost 6 bases, J lost 4 bases, and 9 bases lay in between. The CDR3 DNA reads TGTGCCACCAGACCCCGGGTTAATGAAAAACTGTTTTTT. This codes for CATRPRVNEKLFF. The entire variable domain, with the rest obtained from reference TRBV15 and TRBJ1-4, is as follows: DAMVIQNPRYQVTQFGKPVTLSCSQTLNHNVMYWYQQKSSQAPKLLFHYYDKDFNNEADTPDNFQSRRPNTSFCFLDIRSPGLGDTAMYLCATRPRVNEKLFFGSGTQLSVL.

CDR3 bases: TGTGCCAGCAGCATTTACCAGGGGCAAGGTGGAAACACCATATATTTT. It yields the protein CASSIYQGQGGNTIYF. The genes are TRBV3-1 (or the pseudogene TRBV3-2) and TRBJ1-3; D is perhaps TRBD1 (6 bases). Trimming cost V 5 bases and J 3 bases, with 17 bases left between them. Germline loops: CDR1 LGHDT, CDR2 YNNKEL (reference sequence). There are 16 residues in the CDR3.

The chain carries TRBV28 and TRBJ2-3, with 7 bases identical to TRBD1. V dropped 2 bases and J dropped 5; count of bases not matched to a gene: 7. Germline V CDR1 and CDR2: MDHEN, SYDVKM. The CDR3 loop spans 15 amino acids. This chain's CDR3 is CASSLRQGVRDTQYF. CDR3 DNA: TGTGCCAGCAGTTTACGACAGGGCGTTCGAGATACGCAGTATTTT.

The genes are TRBV10-3 and TRBJ1-2, with D perhaps TRBD1 (5 bases). The CDR3 sequence is 16 residues long. V lost 0 bases, J lost 8 bases, and 19 bases lay in between. Germline CDR1 ENHRY, CDR2 SYGVKD. CDR3 protein: CAISESSLIRARGYTF. In DNA form, the CDR3 reads TGTGCCATCAGTGAGTCGAGTCTGATCAGGGCAAGGGGCTACACCTTC.

J is TRBJ1-1 and V is TRBV5-1; D perhaps matches TRBD1 (5 bases). Trimming removed 3 bases at V and 7 bases at J, with 13 bases between. The V gene's germline CDR1 is SGHRS and CDR2 YFSETQ. The CDR3 has 13 amino acids. The CDR3 bases are TGCGCCAGCAGCTCCGATGTGGGGGGTGAAGCTTTCTTT. Translated: CASSSDVGGEAFF.

This chain connects TRBV3-1 (or the pseudogene TRBV3-2) to TRBJ1-2; TRBD1 might be the D (5 bases). The CDR3 runs to 14 residues. Germline lookup yields CDR1 LGHDT and CDR2 YNNKEL (reference sequence). The V and J ends lost 3 bases and 2 bases respectively, with 10 bases between them. The CDR3 loop is CASSQAGMNYGYTF. CDR3 coding DNA: TGTGCCAGCAGCCAGGCAGGGATGAACTATGGCTACACCTTC.

The chain employs TRBV9 and TRBJ1-3; D is uncertain. The germline V and J ends were trimmed by 4 bases and 2 bases, with 16 bases remaining between them. The germline V gene has CDR1 SGDLS and CDR2 YYNGEE. The CDR3 extends over 16 amino acids. CDR3: CASSLLARDPGNTIYF. CDR3 coding DNA: TGTGCCAGCAGCTTGCTAGCGAGGGATCCTGGAAACACCATATATTTT.

V and J are TRBV7-2 and TRBJ1-2, with D tentatively TRBD1 (6 bases). Germline CDR1 and CDR2: SGHTA and FQGNSA. The V end lost 5 bases, the J end lost 4 bases, and 17 bases lay between the germline ends. CDR3 length equals 15 residues. The CDR3 DNA is TGTGCCAGCAGCCCAGGACAGCTCACGAGCTATGGCTACACCTTC. This codes for CASSPGQLTSYGYTF.